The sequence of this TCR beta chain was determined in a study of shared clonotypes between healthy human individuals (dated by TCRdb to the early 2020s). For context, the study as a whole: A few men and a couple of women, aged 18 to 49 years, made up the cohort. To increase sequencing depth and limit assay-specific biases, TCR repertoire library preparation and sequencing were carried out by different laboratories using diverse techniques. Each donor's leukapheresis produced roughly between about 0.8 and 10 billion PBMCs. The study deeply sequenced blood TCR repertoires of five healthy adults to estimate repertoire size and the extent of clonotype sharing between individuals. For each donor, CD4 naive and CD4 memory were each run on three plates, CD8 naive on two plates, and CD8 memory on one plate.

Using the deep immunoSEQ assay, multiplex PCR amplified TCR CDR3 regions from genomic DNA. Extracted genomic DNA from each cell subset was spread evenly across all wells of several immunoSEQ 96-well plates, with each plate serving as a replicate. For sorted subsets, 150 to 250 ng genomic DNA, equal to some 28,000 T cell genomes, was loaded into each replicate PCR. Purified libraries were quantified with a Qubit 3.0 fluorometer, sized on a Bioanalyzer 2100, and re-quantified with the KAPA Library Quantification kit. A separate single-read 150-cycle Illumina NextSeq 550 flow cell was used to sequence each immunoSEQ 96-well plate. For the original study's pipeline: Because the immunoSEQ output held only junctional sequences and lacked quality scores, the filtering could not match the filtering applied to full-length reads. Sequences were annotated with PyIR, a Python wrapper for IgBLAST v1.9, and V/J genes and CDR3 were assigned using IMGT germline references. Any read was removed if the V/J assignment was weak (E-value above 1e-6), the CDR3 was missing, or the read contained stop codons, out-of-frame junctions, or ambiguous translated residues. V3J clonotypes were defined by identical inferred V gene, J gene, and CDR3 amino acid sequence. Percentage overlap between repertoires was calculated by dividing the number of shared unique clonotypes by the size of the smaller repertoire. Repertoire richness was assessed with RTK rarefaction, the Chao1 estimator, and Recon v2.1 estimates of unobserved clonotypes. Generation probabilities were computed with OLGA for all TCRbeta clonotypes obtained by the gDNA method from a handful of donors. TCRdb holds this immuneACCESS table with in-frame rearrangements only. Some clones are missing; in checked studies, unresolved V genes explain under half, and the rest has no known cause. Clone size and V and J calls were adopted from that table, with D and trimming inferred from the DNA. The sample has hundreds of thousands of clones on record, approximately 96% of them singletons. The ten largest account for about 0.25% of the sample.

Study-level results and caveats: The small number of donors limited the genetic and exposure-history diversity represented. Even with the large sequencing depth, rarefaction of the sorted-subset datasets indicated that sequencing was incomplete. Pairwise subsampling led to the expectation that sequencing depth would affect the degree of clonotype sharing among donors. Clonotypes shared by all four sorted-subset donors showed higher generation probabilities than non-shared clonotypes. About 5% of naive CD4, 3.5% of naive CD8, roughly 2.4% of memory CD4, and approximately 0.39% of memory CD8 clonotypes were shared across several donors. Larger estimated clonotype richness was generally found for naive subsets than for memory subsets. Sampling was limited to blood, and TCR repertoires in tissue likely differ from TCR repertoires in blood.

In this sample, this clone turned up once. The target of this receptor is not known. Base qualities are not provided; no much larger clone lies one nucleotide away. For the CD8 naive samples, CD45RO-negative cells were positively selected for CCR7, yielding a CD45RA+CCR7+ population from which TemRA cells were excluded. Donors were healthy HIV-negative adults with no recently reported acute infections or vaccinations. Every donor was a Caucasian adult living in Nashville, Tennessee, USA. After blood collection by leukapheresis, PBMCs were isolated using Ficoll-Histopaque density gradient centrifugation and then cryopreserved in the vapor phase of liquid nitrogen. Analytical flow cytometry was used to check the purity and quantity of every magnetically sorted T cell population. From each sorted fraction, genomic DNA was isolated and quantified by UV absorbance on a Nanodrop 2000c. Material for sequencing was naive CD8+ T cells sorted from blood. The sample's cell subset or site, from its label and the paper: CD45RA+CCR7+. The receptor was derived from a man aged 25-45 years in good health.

The CDR3 region: CASSRGEQYF. The nucleotide sequence reads TGTGCCAGCAGCCGGGGCGAGCAGTACTTC. The chain uses TRBV11-2 and TRBJ2-7; D gene: possibly TRBD2, on 5 matching bases. CDR3 length: 10 amino acids, cysteine to phenylalanine. Just CDR3 DNA is preserved here, 30 bases in frame from base 1. The trim is 5 bases for V and 6 bases for J, with a gap of 5 bases between the germline ends. In the germline V gene, CDR1 corresponds to SGHAT and CDR2 to FQNNGV.